This passage covers 10 T cell receptor beta chains from one sample sequenced in a study of blood T cell repertoires in COVID-19. Here immunoSEQ multiplex PCR was the method, and the copy in TCRdb shows in-frame clones only, minus some. The sample lists fewer than 80,000 clones, roughly 90% occurring once. Sequenced: peripheral blood. All receptors derive from a human donor in a cohort sampled during active COVID-19.

This chain uses TRBV5-1 with TRBJ2-1; 11 positions match TRBD2. V dropped 1 base and J dropped 7; count of bases not matched to a gene: 7. The CDR3 contains 16 residues. Germline-derived CDR1 and CDR2 are SGHRS and YFSETQ. The CDR3 region is CASSLPPTSGTNEQFF. CDR3 bases: TGCGCCAGCAGCTTGCCCCCGACTAGCGGGACAAATGAGCAGTTCTTC.

This chain connects TRBV12-5 to TRBJ1-2; TRBD1 is a possible D gene (5 bases). V gave up 5 bases and J gave up 8 bases, with 12 bases separating them. Germline CDR1 LGHNT, CDR2 FRNRAP. The CDR3 contains 12 residues. The CDR3 is CASGPAGGGYTF. Here the CDR3 DNA reads TGTGCTAGTGGTCCCGCCGGGGGAGGCTACACCTTC.

The chain couples TRBV5-6 to TRBJ2-7; 10 positions agree with TRBD2. The CDR3 runs 18 residues. Germline values: CDR1 SGHDT, CDR2 YYEEEE. V was pared by 0 bases and J by 4 bases, with 13 bases of the junction left unmatched. As DNA, the CDR3 is TGTGCCAGCAGCTTGGTACATCGCCTAGCGGGAGTTGCGTACGAGCAGTACTTC. As protein: CASSLVHRLAGVAYEQYF.

V usage is TRBV3-1 (or the pseudogene TRBV3-2) and J usage is TRBJ1-1, with 7 bases that match TRBD1. V dropped 2 bases and J dropped 5; count of bases not matched to a gene: 2. CDR1 and CDR2 (germline): LGHDT, YNNKEL (reference sequence). The CDR3 runs to 13 residues. CDR3 residues: CASSQTGVTEAFF. Written as DNA, the CDR3 is TGTGCCAGCAGCCAAACAGGGGTTACTGAAGCTTTCTTT.

V usage is TRBV11-2 and J usage is TRBJ1-2, with 7 bases fitting TRBD1. Germline values: CDR1 SGHAT, CDR2 FQNNGV. The CDR3 totals 15 residues. J lost 2 bases, V lost 5 bases, and 8 bases had no gene match. This CDR3 reads CASSERQGWNYGYTF. CDR3 DNA: TGTGCCAGCAGCGAGAGACAGGGCTGGAACTATGGCTACACCTTC.

V is TRBV6-5 and J is TRBJ1-2; D call uncertain. The V gene's germline CDR1 is MNHEY and CDR2 SVGAGI. This CDR3 region has 15 residues. V was clipped by 2 bases and J by 8 bases, with 18 bases between them. The CDR3 reads CASSYMAAGGGGYTF. The CDR3 nucleotides read TGTGCCAGCAGTTACATGGCCGCGGGCGGAGGGGGCTACACCTTC.

The V gene is TRBV7-2, the J gene TRBJ2-1, with TRBD2 identical over 14 bases. The CDR3 is made up of 16 amino acids. Trimming at V came to 0 bases and at J to 6 bases, leaving 1 base not matched to a gene. CDR1 is SGHTA and CDR2 is FQGNSA in the germline V gene. In DNA form, the CDR3 reads TGTGCCAGCAGCTTAGCCGGGACTAGCGGGAGCAATGAGCAGTTCTTC. This gives the protein CASSLAGTSGSNEQFF.

The rearrangement joins TRBV12-5 to TRBJ2-3, with 9 bases matching TRBD2. Germline loops: CDR1 LGHNT, CDR2 FRNRAP. The CDR3 contains 16 residues. V dropped 1 base and J dropped 2; count of bases not matched to a gene: 4. The CDR3 nucleotides read TGTGCTAGTGGTTTGGCTAGCGGGGCTTCCACAGATACGCAGTATTTT. It codes for CASGLASGASTDTQYF. Based on the CDR3 plus reference TRBV12-5 and TRBJ2-3, the full variable domain is DARVTQTPRHKVTEMGQEVTMRCQPILGHNTVFWYRQTMMQGLELLAYFRNRAPLDDSGMPKDRFSAEMPDATLATLKIQPSEPRDSAVYFCASGLASGASTDTQYFGPGTRLTVL.

The V call is TRBV24-1, the J call TRBJ1-2; 7 bases line up with TRBD1. V trimming: 4 bases; J trimming: 5 bases; junction bases outside the gene matches: 9. This CDR3 is 15 amino acids long. Germline-derived CDR1 and CDR2 are KGHDR and SFDVKD. CDR3 sequence reads: CATSDRGQEVYGYTF. The CDR3 DNA reads as TGTGCCACCAGTGACCGCGGACAGGAAGTGTATGGCTACACCTTC.

The chain carries TRBV4-1 and TRBJ1-4; 10 bases map to TRBD1. The junction had 8 bases not matched to a gene; V was cut back by 0 bases and J by 10 bases. The germline CDR1 and CDR2 sequences are MGHRA and YSYEKL. The CDR3 sequence is 16 residues long. CDR3 in DNA: TGCGCCAGCAGCCAAGACCCCGGGACAGGGGTGGCAAAACTGTTTTTT. It specifies CASSQDPGTGVAKLFF.